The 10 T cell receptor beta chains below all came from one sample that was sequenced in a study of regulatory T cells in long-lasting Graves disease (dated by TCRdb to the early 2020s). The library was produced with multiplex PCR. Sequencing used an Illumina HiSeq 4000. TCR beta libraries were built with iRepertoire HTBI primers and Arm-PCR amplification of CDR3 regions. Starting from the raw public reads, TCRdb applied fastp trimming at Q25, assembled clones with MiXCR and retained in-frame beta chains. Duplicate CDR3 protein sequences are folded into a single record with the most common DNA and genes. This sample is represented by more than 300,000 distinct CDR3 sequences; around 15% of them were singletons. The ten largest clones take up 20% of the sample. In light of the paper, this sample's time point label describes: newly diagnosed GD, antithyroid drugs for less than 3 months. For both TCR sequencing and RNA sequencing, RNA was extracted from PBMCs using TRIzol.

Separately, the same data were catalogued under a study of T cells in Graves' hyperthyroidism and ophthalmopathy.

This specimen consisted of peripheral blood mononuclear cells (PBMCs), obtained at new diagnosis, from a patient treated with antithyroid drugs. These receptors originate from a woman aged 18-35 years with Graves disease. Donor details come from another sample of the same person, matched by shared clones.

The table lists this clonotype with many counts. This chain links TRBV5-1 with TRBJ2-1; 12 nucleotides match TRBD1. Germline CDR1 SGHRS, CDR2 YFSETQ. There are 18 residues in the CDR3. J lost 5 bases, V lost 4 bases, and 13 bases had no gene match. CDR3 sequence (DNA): TGCGCCAGCAGCACACACCGAACGGGACAGGGGGCGGACAATGAGCAGTTCTTC. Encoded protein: CASSTHRTGQGADNEQFF.

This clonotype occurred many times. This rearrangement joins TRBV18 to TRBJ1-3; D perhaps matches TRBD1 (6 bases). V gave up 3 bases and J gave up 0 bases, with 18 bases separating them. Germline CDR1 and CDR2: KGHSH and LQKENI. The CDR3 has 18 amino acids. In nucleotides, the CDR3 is TGTGCCAGCTCACCCAGAGTACGGGACATAAGCTCTGGAAACACCATATATTTT. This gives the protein CASSPRVRDISSGNTIYF.

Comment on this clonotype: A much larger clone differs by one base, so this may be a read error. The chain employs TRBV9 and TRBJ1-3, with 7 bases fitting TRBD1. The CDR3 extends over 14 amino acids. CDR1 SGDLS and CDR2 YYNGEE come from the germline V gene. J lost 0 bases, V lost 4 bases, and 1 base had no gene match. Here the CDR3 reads CASSRDSSGNTIYF. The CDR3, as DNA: TGTGCCAGCAGCCGGGACAGCTCTGGAAACACCATATATTTT.

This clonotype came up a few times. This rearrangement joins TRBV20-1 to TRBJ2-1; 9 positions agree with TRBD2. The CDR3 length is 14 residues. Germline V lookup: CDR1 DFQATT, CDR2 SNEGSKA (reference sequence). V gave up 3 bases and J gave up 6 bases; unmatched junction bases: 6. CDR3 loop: CSARRSSGANEQFF. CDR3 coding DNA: TGCAGTGCTAGGAGGTCTAGCGGGGCCAATGAGCAGTTCTTC.

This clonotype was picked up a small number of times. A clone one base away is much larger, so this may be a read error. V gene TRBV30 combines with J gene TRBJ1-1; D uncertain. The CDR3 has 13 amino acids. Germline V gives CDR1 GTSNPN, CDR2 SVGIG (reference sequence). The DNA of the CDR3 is TGTGCCCGGAGTGTACAGTTGAACACTGAAGCTTTCTTT. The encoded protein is CARSVQLNTEAFF.

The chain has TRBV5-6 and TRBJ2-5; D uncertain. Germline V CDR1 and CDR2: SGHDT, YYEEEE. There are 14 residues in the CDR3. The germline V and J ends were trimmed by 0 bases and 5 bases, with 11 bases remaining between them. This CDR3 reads CASSLVAEVETQYF. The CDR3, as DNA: TGTGCCAGCAGCTTGGTGGCCGAAGTGGAGACCCAGTACTTC.

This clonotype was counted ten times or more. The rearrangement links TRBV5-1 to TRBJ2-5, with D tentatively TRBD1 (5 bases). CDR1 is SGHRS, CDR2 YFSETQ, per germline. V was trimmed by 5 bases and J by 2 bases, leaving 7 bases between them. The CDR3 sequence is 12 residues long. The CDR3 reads CASRQEQETQYF. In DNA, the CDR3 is TGCGCCAGCAGACAGGAGCAAGAGACCCAGTACTTC.

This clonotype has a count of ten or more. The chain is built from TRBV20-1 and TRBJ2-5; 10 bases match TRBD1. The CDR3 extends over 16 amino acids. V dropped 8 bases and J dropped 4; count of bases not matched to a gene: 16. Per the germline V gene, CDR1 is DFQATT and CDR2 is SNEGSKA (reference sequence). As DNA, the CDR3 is TGCAGTTCCCATTCCCCGGGACAGGGGTTAATAGAGACCCAGTACTTC. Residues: CSSHSPGQGLIETQYF.

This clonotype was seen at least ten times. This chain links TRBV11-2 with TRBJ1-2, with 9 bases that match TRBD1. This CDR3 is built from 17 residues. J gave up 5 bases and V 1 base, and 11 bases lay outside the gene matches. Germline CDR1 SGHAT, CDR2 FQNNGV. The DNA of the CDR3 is TGTGCCAGCAGCTTAGGTCCACAGGGGGCCGGGAGGTATGGCTACACCTTC. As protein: CASSLGPQGAGRYGYTF. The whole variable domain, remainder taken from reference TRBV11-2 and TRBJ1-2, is EAGVAQSPRYKIIEKRQSVAFWCNPISGHATLYWYQQILGQGPKLLIQFQNNGVVDDSQLPKDRFSAERLKGVDSTLKIQPAKLEDSAVYLCASSLGPQGAGRYGYTFGSGTRLTVV.

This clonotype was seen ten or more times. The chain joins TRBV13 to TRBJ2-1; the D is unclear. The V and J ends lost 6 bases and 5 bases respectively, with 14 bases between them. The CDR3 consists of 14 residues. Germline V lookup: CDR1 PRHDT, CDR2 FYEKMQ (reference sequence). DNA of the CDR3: TGTGCCAGCAGGTACACAGAGAAAAACAATGAGCAGTTCTTC. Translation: CASRYTEKNNEQFF.